Described below is a single T cell receptor (beta chain) sequence and its context. Its binding antigen is unknown. One base away there is no much larger clone; base qualities are not given. Spanning cysteine to phenylalanine, the CDR3 consists of 15 amino acids. Solely the CDR3 DNA is kept, with 45 bases framed from the first base. Receptor amplification or capture employed the immunoSEQ multiplex PCR assay. The multiplex PCR relied on a mix of 60 forward primers for TCR Vbeta segments and 13 reverse primers for TCR Jbeta segments. The CDR3 region of rearranged TCR beta genes was amplified from genomic DNA by a multiplex PCR assay. On the Illumina HiSeq System, the amplified TCR beta libraries were sequenced as 87-base-pair reads. In the original analysis: In a later analysis, some 80 million unique TCR beta chains were counted across the approximately 670 repertoires, and around 10 million of these chains were shared by at least two donors. Raw reads were error-corrected and collapsed into unique sequences by a nearest-neighbor algorithm in which closely related sequences were merged to remove PCR and sequencing errors. CDR3 sequences were aligned to IMGT reference sequences to assign V, D and J gene segments. For a sequence to be retained, at least a six-nucleotide match to both a V gene segment and a J gene segment was required. A rearrangement was called productive if the CDR3 had no stop codons and remained in frame with V and J, and every other rearrangement was called non-productive. CDR3 was defined according to IMGT convention as the region running from the second conserved V-encoded cysteine to the conserved J-encoded phenylalanine. The earlier analysis of 587 of the donors excluded sequences that lacked an unambiguous match to a single V gene segment. An earlier analysis of several hundred of the donors called V segments functional above 56.7% productive rearrangements and segregating when the between-donor standard deviation exceeded 5%. A statistical classification framework was developed to diagnose cytomegalovirus status using the catalog of TCR beta chain sequences. V and J gene assignment, in a later analysis, came from comparing TCR nucleotide sequences with IMGT/GENE-DB human TR gene sequences. Using the TCRdist pipeline, a later analysis assigned CDR3 sequences along with most-parsimonious VDJ recombination scenarios. A later analysis defined each TCR beta chain by its CDR3 amino acid sequence plus V-gene family, and excluded reads lacking a unique V-gene family. A later analysis removed 592 highly shared, low-generation-probability nucleotide sequences to deal with suspected cross-contamination and a sequencing artifact. A later analysis calculated a clonal expansion index for each public chain from normalized within-repertoire ranks of inferred template counts. In a later analysis, generation probabilities were computed with a VDJ recombination model fitted to out-of-frame rearrangements, and the resulting probabilities were checked against IGoR. In a later analysis, TCR-TCR, TCR-HLA and TCR-CMV co-occurrence was scored with hypergeometric tests, and a repertoire-size bias correction was applied to TCR pairs. False discovery rates were estimated in a later analysis by permuting HLA or CMV assignments 20 times. In a later analysis, co-occurring TCRs were grouped using DBSCAN, and TCRdist sequence similarity was added for clustering within HLA-allele-positive subsets. Repertoires with fewer than 30,000 or more than 120,000 public chains, plus five repertoires with anomalous nucleotide sharing, were excluded from co-occurrence clustering. Not all clones reach the TCRdb copy of this immuneACCESS table, which keeps in-frame sequences only. Checked studies attribute under half of the gap to unresolved V genes and leave the rest unexplained. The V and J calls and clone size come from that table; D and trimming were worked out from the DNA. The sample includes roughly 180,000 clones, with approximately 9.5% observed a single time. The ten largest clones represent 1% to 1.5% of the sample.

This entry comes from a study of cytomegalovirus exposure and HLA in healthy donors (dated by TCRdb to 2015 to 2018). Regarding the research as a whole: An earlier analysis of about 530 of the donors reported 276 Gb of sequence data and about 120 million unique TCR beta sequences obtained from 180 million or so T cells. An early release that covered about 600 HLA-typed donors contained about 300 gigabases of sequencing data and 65 million to 100 million unique TCR sequences. Of the roughly 390 genotyped donors, 65% to 90% fell in the genetic ancestry cluster associated with self-reported Caucasian donors. The study was designed to test whether signatures of past pathogen exposure could be identified by cataloging public T cell receptors. The study profiled the T cell repertoires of around 700 subjects by immunosequencing and related them to cytomegalovirus serostatus. A separate validation cohort of some 130 different subjects was used in addition to the approximately 610-subject first cohort. To predict cytomegalovirus infection status, the study combined high-throughput TCR immunosequencing, statistical association of individual TCRs with disease status, and machine learning. To study patterns of TCR occurrence, a later analysis re-analyzed previously published TCR beta repertoires from around 700 donors and added high-resolution HLA genotyping. Rather than using new phenotypic data, the later analysis identified candidate immune exposures from TCR beta sequences and from how often those sequences occurred across donors. An earlier analysis of 587 of the donors used high-throughput TCR beta sequencing to judge whether each TCR beta V gene segment behaved as functional or pseudogenic. Donor age, sex, ethnicity and CMV serostatus were compiled together with the repertoire data. A later genetic analysis took genome-wide SNP genotypes for about 55% of the 666 donors and used that subset as a discovery cohort. Every discovery cohort repertoire had been produced on one sequencing platform. Class I and class II HLA loci were covered by the typing at four-digit resolution. The number of donors typed differed by locus, with 629-630 for A, B, C, DRB1 and DQB1, more than 500 for DQA1, over 600 for DPA1, and about 450 for DPB1. Four or five DR-DQ haplotypes were treated as single units for association and clustering because of strong linkage in the cohort. Among several hundred genotyped donors of the cohort, an average of roughly 230,000 unique TCR beta nucleotide sequences was sequenced per donor, of which about 19% were non-productive.

The paper as a whole reports these results and caveats: Correlated functional status among segregating V segments might reflect linkage disequilibrium, but an unknown experimental factor could not be ruled out. While some public TCRs were present in many individuals, most TCR sequences turned up only very rarely across donors. Some IMGT-functional V segments, including TRBV6-2 and TRBV6-3, could not be told apart with the 87-base-pair reads, so those segments were excluded. A further reported finding was that TCR beta sequences accurately predicted the HLA-A and HLA-B alleles for most subjects in the first cohort. A later genetic analysis associated a missense DCLRE1C variant with V-gene and J-gene trimming of TCR beta chains, and an independent cohort replicated the association. In an earlier analysis of roughly 560 of the donors, most TCR beta V segments were observed in productive rearrangements about 87% or about 30% of the time, broadly matching IMGT annotations. A later analysis found that TCR association rates varied across HLA loci, with DRB1 alleles showing the most associated TCRs and HLA-C alleles the fewest. HLA typing was unavailable for some donors at each locus, so association tests used only the typed subset. The classifier was reported to diagnose cytomegalovirus status with high specificity and sensitivity in both the original cohort and the validation cohort. According to the authors, the approach could potentially be generalized to other disease states and immunological phenotypes. A few of the identified cytomegalovirus-associated TCR beta chains were confirmed in vitro to be specific for cytomegalovirus antigens. A later genetic analysis reported fewer N-insertions in productive TCRs among donors in an Asian-associated ancestry cluster than the roughly 690-donor mean. A later analysis found that most CMV-associated TCR beta chains appeared HLA-restricted, with HLA associations seemingly driven largely by CMV exposure. Roughly uniform sequencing depth across donors was assumed in presence/absence analyses, although this assumption may not hold. CMV serostatus was the only immune exposure information available for the cohort. When HLA alleles, especially DR and DQ, strongly co-occurred, attributing TCR associations to individual alleles was difficult. At a false discovery rate of 0.05, a later analysis linked some 18,000 TCR beta sequences to specific HLA alleles. A cluster of highly shared sequence variants was judged likely to represent a technical artifact of the sequencing pipeline. Because counts were too low, some 16 rarely observed V segments, including chromosome 9 orphons, were excluded from the earlier analysis of 587 of the donors. The cohort was sequenced for TCR beta chains only, and without alpha or paired-chain data the features that could be detected were limited. In a later analysis, HLA-associated TCR beta chains showed more clonal expansion and lower generation probabilities than non-associated chains that were equally common. In the study, approximately 160 TCR beta chains were listed as associated with cytomegalovirus. According to a later analysis, parvovirus B19, influenza, CMV and Epstein-Barr virus appeared linked to several top co-occurrence clusters.

In total, approximately 610 healthy bone marrow donors made up the cohort. All cohort members were sampled while nominally healthy, although unrecorded immune exposures were likely present. The donor tested CMV seropositive, placing the donor among the 250 to 350 seropositive members of the cohort. Every donor gave a peripheral blood sample, and the peripheral blood mononuclear cells from that sample were used for TCR beta sequencing. The Qiagen DNeasy Blood Extraction Kit was used to extract genomic DNA from the blood cell samples. The origin of this receptor is a woman in her 30s in good health and CMV-seropositive. Sequencing was carried out using PBMCs. This sequence uses TRBV21-1 and TRBJ1-6. TRBV21-1 is labeled a pseudogene. The CDR3 in this case is CATQHGSSYNSPLHF. DNA sequence: TGTGCCACCCAGCACGGGAGCTCCTATAATTCACCCCTCCACTTT.